This TCR beta chain was obtained from a study of shared clonotypes between healthy human individuals. TCRdb's copy holds only in-frame clones and misses some; the assay was immunoSEQ multiplex PCR. The sample lists hundreds of thousands of clones; about 78% were seen once. Germline lookup yields CDR1 SNHLY and CDR2 FYNNEI. This CDR3 contains 15 residues. The ends were cut back, 6 bases at V and 5 bases at J, with 19 bases in the middle. Adult donors, all healthy and HIV-negative, had no recent acute infections or vaccinations. All of the donors resided in Nashville, Tennessee, and each was a Caucasian adult.

The sequence derives from a woman aged 25 to 45 in good health. This chain joins TRBV2 and TRBJ2-5; D might be TRBD2 (6 bases). The source material was memory CD4+ T cells sorted from blood. The subset: CD45RA-negative fraction. The CDR3 reads CASRRTNGRGETQYF. Written as DNA, the CDR3 is TGTGCCAGCAGGAGGACGAATGGCCGGGGGGAGACCCAGTACTTC.